This TCR beta chain emerged from a study of immune evolution from preneoplasia to lung adenocarcinoma. Whole-study results and caveats: Top clone frequencies peaked in normal lung, apparently declining through invasive adenocarcinoma.

Per germline, CDR1 SGHVS and CDR2 FQNEAQ. The CDR3 is 15 amino acids. The V gene lost 5 bases and the J gene lost 3 bases, with 13 bases spanning the gap. Clones were sequenced by immunoSEQ multiplex PCR, and TCRdb holds only the in-frame ones, with some missing. This repertoire shows some 16,000 clones, about 86% found once; its top ten account for just over 2.5%. As for this clone: The antigen is unknown.

Patients had resection in Japan or China between about 2014 and 2018. Each case's diagnosis was confirmed by two pathologists on H&E. Sequenced: FFPE invasive lung adenocarcinoma tissue. The chain has TRBV7-8 and TRBJ1-4; tentatively, D is TRBD1 (6 bases). The TCR sequence derives from a person between 65 and 79 years old with invasive lung adenocarcinoma. The DNA for the CDR3 is TGTGCCAGCAGCCGACGGACAGTCTCTAATGAAAAACTGTTTTTT. This translates into CASSRRTVSNEKLFF.